The clone carrying this T cell receptor (beta chain) was detected many times. This may be a read error: a much more frequent sequence differs by one nucleotide. RNA transcripts were the source from which TCR beta CDR3 regions were amplified. Second-round multiplex PCR came after first-round RT-PCR with HTBI primers. From the multiplex PCR reads, TCRdb called clonotypes with MiXCR, one entry per CDR3 protein. The sample has 170,000 or so distinct CDR3 sequences, approximately 38% seen once; the top ten hold roughly 6%. Clinical symptoms, serum thyroxine, TRAb, thyroid ultrasound and orbital computed tomography were relied on for diagnosis. PBMCs were isolated from a roughly 10 ml sample of fresh peripheral blood. The sample originates from a study of Graves' ophthalmopathy and Graves' hyperthyroidism. Turning to the study itself: Upon initial diagnosis and before any treatment, peripheral blood was collected.

The CDR3 spans 13 residues. The germline V gene has CDR1 SGHAT and CDR2 FQNNGV. This TCR was sampled from a woman aged 40 to 50 with Graves' ophthalmopathy. The chain is built from TRBV11-2 and TRBJ2-7; D gene unclear. Sequencing was carried out using peripheral blood. The CDR3 coding sequence is TGTGCCAGCAGCTTAGAGCAGCCATACGAGCTGTACTTC. Translation gives CASSLEQPYELYF.